Below, 2 T cell receptor beta chains from the same sample are listed, as sequenced in a study of neoadjuvant anti-PD-1 for oral cavity cancer. Described time point: after neoadjuvant nivolumab, at surgical resection. TCRdb's copy holds only in-frame clones and misses some; the assay was immunoSEQ multiplex PCR. The table shows approximately 13,000 clones, with less than 80% occurring only once. The sample here was PBMCs, taken after nivolumab (anti-PD-1) treatment. These receptor sequences come from a person aged 35-79 years with oral cavity squamous cell carcinoma.

This rearrangement joins TRBV4-2 to TRBJ2-1, with D uncertain. Germline lookup yields CDR1 LGHNA and CDR2 YNFKEQ. This CDR3 region has 15 residues. V was cut by 0 bases and J by 4 bases, with 10 bases left in between. CDR3 nucleotide sequence: TGTGCCAGCAGCCAAGATAGCCCAGAATACAATGAGCAGTTCTTC. Residues: CASSQDSPEYNEQFF.

This clone has a handful of counts. The rearrangement uses TRBV30 and TRBJ1-2; D unclear. V lost 8 bases and J 6 bases, leaving 16 bases between the germline ends. This CDR3 has 12 residues. CDR1 and CDR2 (germline): GTSNPN, SVGIG (reference sequence). For the CDR3, the DNA is TGTGCCCGACTTCGCCAAGAGAATGGCTACACCTTC. This codes for CARLRQENGYTF.